These 18 T cell receptor beta chains came from one sample sequenced in a study of shared clonotypes between healthy human individuals (dated by TCRdb to between 2020 and 2021). CD8 naive samples consisted of CD45RO-negative cells that were positively selected for CCR7, yielding a CD45RA+CCR7+ population without TemRA cells. Receptor amplification or capture employed the immunoSEQ multiplex PCR assay. TCRdb took this table from immuneACCESS and kept in-frame rearrangements with V and J called. Such tables lack part of the clones; where checked against another copy, unresolved V genes explain under half of the gap, and the rest is unexplained. The sample table records approximately 2,200,000 clones; more than 85% of these occur just once. The ten largest clones take up more than 1.5% of the sample. The sample taken for sequencing was naive CD8+ T cells from PBMCs. The intended sense of this specimen's cell subset or site label: CD45RA+CCR7+. The source of these receptors is a man between 18 and 35 years old in good health. Some clones in this sample may be carry-over from other donors' samples.

This sequence joins TRBV27 and TRBJ2-1; 8 bases line up with TRBD1. V shed 8 bases and J 9 bases; nucleotides not matched to a gene: 12. The germline V gene encodes CDR1 MNHEY and CDR2 SMNVEV (reference sequence). The CDR3 is made up of 14 amino acids. CDR3 coding DNA: TGTGCCAGCTCCGAGACAGGGGAGGTAGGTGAGCAGTTCTTC. Amino acids: CASSETGEVGEQFF.

This clone turned up a few times. The sample contains more than one DNA sequence encoding this CDR3. CDR3 amino acids: CASSLVNTEAFF. CDR3 bases: TGTGCCAGCAGTTTGGTGAACACTGAAGCTTTCTTT. This rearrangement joins TRBV28 to TRBJ1-1, with no clear D. Trimming took off 3 bases at V and 0 bases at J, with 2 bases between the two ends. The CDR3 length is 12 residues. Germline CDR1 and CDR2: MDHEN and SYDVKM.

The J gene is TRBJ2-1, the V gene TRBV5-6; possibly TRBD2 for D (5 bases). This CDR3 has 16 residues. The germline gives CDR1 SGHDT, CDR2 YYEEEE. The germline V and J ends were trimmed by 3 bases and 7 bases, with 20 bases remaining between them. The CDR3 DNA is TGTGCCAGCAGCTCGGCCGCGGCGGGCCCGTGGAATGAGCAGTTCTTC. Protein sequence: CASSSAAAGPWNEQFF. Full variable domain (remainder filled in from reference TRBV5-6 and TRBJ2-1): DAGVTQSPTHLIKTRGQQVTLRCSPKSGHDTVSWYQQALGQGPQFIFQYYEEEERQRGNFPDRFSGHQFPNYSSELNVNALLLGDSALYLCASSSAAAGPWNEQFFGPGTRLTVL.

V is TRBV7-9 and J is TRBJ2-7; D unclear. Trimming removed 5 bases at V and 1 base at J, with 15 bases between. Germline-derived CDR1 and CDR2 are SEHNR and FQNEAQ (reference sequence). The CDR3 spans 15 residues. CDR3 DNA sequence: TGTGCCAGCAGCCCTTCGGGTTGGGTGTCCTACGAGCAGTACTTC. Protein sequence: CASSPSGWVSYEQYF. The variable domain in full, with the rest retrieved from reference TRBV7-9 and TRBJ2-7, is DTGVSQNPRHKITKRGQNVTFRCDPISEHNRLYWYRQTLGQGPEFLTYFQNEAQLEKSRLLSDRFSAERPKGSFSTLEIQRTEQGDSAMYLCASSPSGWVSYEQYFGPGTRLTVT.

The table lists this clone with a few counts. V and J are TRBV15 and TRBJ2-7; D is undetermined. Germline CDR1 is LNHNV and CDR2 is YYDKDF (reference sequence). With 6 bases removed from V and 7 bases from J, the gap between germline ends came to 4 bases. CDR3 length: 9 residues. CDR3 DNA: TGTGCCACCAGAGCGGAGCAGTACTTC. It translates to CATRAEQYF.

The V call is TRBV7-9, the J call TRBJ2-2; D is perhaps TRBD1 (5 bases). Germline loops: CDR1 SEHNR, CDR2 FQNEAQ (reference sequence). V was trimmed by 5 bases and J by 4 bases, leaving 26 bases between them. The CDR3 sequence is 19 residues long. The CDR3 bases are TGTGCCAGCAGCGGCTCAGGCAGGGCGGCGGAGAGGCTCACCGGGGAGCTGTTTTTT. Protein sequence: CASSGSGRAAERLTGELFF.

The chain recombines TRBV7-9 with TRBJ1-4, with TRBD1 matching 7 bases. The length of the CDR3 is 15 residues. Per the germline V gene, CDR1 is SEHNR and CDR2 is FQNEAQ (reference sequence). Trimming took 1 base from V and 8 from J; bases not matched to a gene: 7. CDR3 sequence: CASSLEEQGYEKLFF. CDR3 DNA sequence: TGTGCCAGCAGCTTAGAGGAACAGGGGTACGAAAAACTGTTTTTT.

J is TRBJ1-1 and V is TRBV27; D is ambiguous. This CDR3 spans 13 amino acids. Trimming shortened V by 7 bases and J by 0 bases, and 9 bases separated the two germline ends. Germline CDR1 and CDR2: MNHEY and SMNVEV (reference sequence). The CDR3 coding sequence is TGTGCCAGCACGAGGAACATGAACACTGAAGCTTTCTTT. The encoded protein is CASTRNMNTEAFF.

The chain links TRBV18 to TRBJ2-2, with D tentatively TRBD2 (7 bases). CDR3 length equals 18 residues. Germline V gene data show CDR1 as KGHSH and CDR2 as LQKENI. Trimming cost V 3 bases and J 0 bases, with 17 bases left between them. The CDR3 nucleotides are TGTGCCAGCTCACCCCCTGGGGGGGGCGGCGCGAACACCGGGGAGCTGTTTTTT. It codes for CASSPPGGGGANTGELFF.

This clone was recorded once. The chain's CDR3 is CASSLGNRASNPGQFF. The DNA for the CDR3 is TGTGCCAGCAGCTTAGGTAACAGGGCTTCTAACCCTGGGCAGTTCTTC. V is TRBV7-6 and J is TRBJ2-1; perhaps TRBD1 as D (6 bases). Germline CDR1 SGHVS, CDR2 FNYEAQ. V was shortened by 1 base and J by 12 bases, with 22 bases between the two germline ends. The CDR3 loop spans 16 amino acids. The full variable domain, its missing parts supplied by reference TRBV7-6 and TRBJ2-1, is GAGVSQSPRYKVTKRGQDVALRCDPISGHVSLYWYRQALGQGPEFLTYFNYEAQQDKSGLPNDRFSAERPEGSISTLTIQRTEQRDSAMYRCASSLGNRASNPGQFFGPGTRLTVL.

This chain uses TRBV6-1 with TRBJ2-5, with TRBD1 matching over 7 bases. There are 15 residues in the CDR3. CDR1 is MNHNS, CDR2 SASEGT, per germline. With V trimmed by 1 base and J by 1 base, 3 bases remained unmatched. Here the CDR3 DNA reads TGTGCCAGCAGTGAAGTGGCAGGGGGCCAAGAGACCCAGTACTTC. It yields the protein CASSEVAGGQETQYF.

This sequence joins TRBV27 and TRBJ1-4; D unclear. V was trimmed by 6 bases and J by 3 bases, leaving 11 bases between them. Germline V CDR1 and CDR2: MNHEY, SMNVEV (reference sequence). The CDR3 runs 14 residues. The CDR3 region has the DNA TGTGCCAGCAGCCACAGAGTATCTAATGAAAAACTGTTTTTT. Translation gives CASSHRVSNEKLFF.

The chain recombines TRBV10-3 with TRBJ1-5; unclear D gene. The V end lost 1 base, the J end lost 4 bases, and 8 bases lay between the germline ends. The germline V gene encodes CDR1 ENHRY and CDR2 SYGVKD. This CDR3 is 14 amino acids long. The CDR3 is CAISELGSNQPQHF. CDR3 DNA sequence: TGTGCCATCAGTGAGTTGGGAAGTAATCAGCCCCAGCATTTT.

This clone was observed once. The rearrangement uses TRBV7-2 and TRBJ2-7; D is undetermined. V dropped 5 bases and J dropped 4 bases, with 12 bases sitting between them. Germline V lookup: CDR1 SGHTA, CDR2 FQGNSA. The CDR3 has 13 amino acids. The CDR3 DNA reads TGTGCCAGCAGCATCCTGGACGGGTACGAGCAGTACTTC. Translated: CASSILDGYEQYF.

This chain connects TRBV5-6 to TRBJ1-1; no reliable D call. Germline V gene data show CDR1 as SGHDT and CDR2 as YYEEEE. Trimming took off 0 bases at V and 1 base at J, with 7 bases between the two ends. The CDR3 is 14 residues long. The CDR3 reads CASSLVGSNTEAFF. CDR3 nucleotide sequence: TGTGCCAGCAGCTTGGTAGGTTCGAACACTGAAGCTTTCTTT.

The chain carries TRBV6-1 and TRBJ1-1; no clear D. V shed 9 bases and J shed 0 bases, with 14 bases lying between them. The germline V gene encodes CDR1 MNHNS and CDR2 SASEGT. This CDR3 region has 14 residues. CDR3 sequence (DNA): TGTGCCAGTACCCACCTAGTTTTGAACACTGAAGCTTTCTTT. Translation gives CASTHLVLNTEAFF.

The J gene is TRBJ1-1, the V gene TRBV10-3; D is ambiguous. Germline lookup yields CDR1 ENHRY and CDR2 SYGVKD. This CDR3 contains 12 residues. Between the trimmed V and J ends, which lost 11 bases and 1 base, there was a span of 11 bases. In nucleotides, the CDR3 is TGTGCCGTCTGGGATGGGAACACTGAAGCTTTCTTT. This translates into CAVWDGNTEAFF.

Concerning this clone: The same CDR3 is also encoded by other DNA sequences in this sample. This chain joins TRBV9 and TRBJ1-1, with TRBD1 as a possible D gene (5 bases). Germline V lookup: CDR1 SGDLS, CDR2 YYNGEE. Between the trimmed V and J ends, which lost 0 bases and 5 bases, there was a span of 8 bases. The length of the CDR3 is 13 residues. The CDR3 reads CASSVGGETEAFF. The CDR3 DNA reads as TGTGCCAGCAGCGTAGGAGGGGAAACTGAAGCTTTCTTT.